The next 13 T cell receptor beta chains were all read from a single sample in a study of fetal regulatory T cell absence and autoimmunity. Sequenced by immunoSEQ multiplex PCR; TCRdb stores in-frame clones only, minus some. The data hold 46,000 or so clones, with about 80% observed a single time. The sequenced sample consisted of cord blood. The receptor source for this set is a newborn boy with IPEX syndrome.

DNA for the CDR3: TGCGCCAGCAGCCGGATCCGGGACCCCGCCTACGAGCAGTACTTC. As protein: CASSRIRDPAYEQYF. V usage is TRBV4-1 and J usage is TRBJ2-7; D may be TRBD1 or TRBD2 (5 bases each). Per the germline V gene, CDR1 is MGHRA and CDR2 is YSYEKL. Trimming removed 4 bases from V and 2 bases from J, with 15 bases in between. This CDR3 is built from 15 residues.

The chain links TRBV14 to TRBJ2-1; 13 bases agree with TRBD2. Germline V gene sequence: CDR1 SGHDN, CDR2 FVKESK. The CDR3 has 15 residues. The junction had 5 bases not matched to a gene; V was cut back by 5 bases and J by 7 bases. The CDR3 protein is CASSGLAGALNEQFF. CDR3 DNA sequence: TGTGCCAGCAGCGGACTAGCGGGGGCCCTTAATGAGCAGTTCTTC.

The chain couples TRBV5-1 to TRBJ2-7; a possible D gene is TRBD1 (6 bases). CDR1 is SGHRS and CDR2 is YFSETQ in the germline V gene. V was cut by 0 bases and J by 5 bases, with 18 bases left in between. The CDR3 length is 16 residues. The CDR3 sequence is CASSLGAQGIEDEQYF. CDR3 DNA sequence: TGCGCCAGCAGCTTGGGAGCTCAGGGGATAGAAGACGAGCAGTACTTC.

This clone was seen a handful of times. The chain is built from TRBV4-2 and TRBJ2-1, with TRBD2 identical over 8 bases. J was trimmed by 6 bases and V by 4 bases; bases with no gene match: 8. Germline V gene lookup returns CDR1 LGHNA and CDR2 YNFKEQ. The CDR3 covers 15 residues. The CDR3 reads CASSLPGSGSNEQFF. The CDR3 DNA follows: TGTGCCAGCAGCCTCCCCGGAAGCGGGAGCAATGAGCAGTTCTTC.

The V call is TRBV7-2, the J call TRBJ1-1; 7 nucleotides match TRBD1. In germline, CDR1 is SGHTA, CDR2 FQGNSA. The trim removed 1 base at V and 1 base at J, leaving 3 bases unmatched. This CDR3 is built from 15 residues. CDR3 bases: TGTGCCAGCAGCTTAGGAGGGGGCCAGAACACTGAAGCTTTCTTT. Encoded protein: CASSLGGGQNTEAFF.

The rearrangement joins TRBV7-6 to TRBJ2-2; TRBD2 agrees at 13 bases. The CDR3 has 17 amino acids. Germline CDR1 and CDR2: SGHVS and FNYEAQ. Germline trimming cut 5 bases from V and 1 base from J; bases unmatched to any gene: 4. Here the CDR3 DNA reads TGTGCCAGCAGCCGTCGACTAGCGGGAGGGAACACCGGGGAGCTGTTTTTT. It yields the protein CASSRRLAGGNTGELFF. Filled out from reference TRBV7-6 and TRBJ2-2, the complete variable domain reads GAGVSQSPRYKVTKRGQDVALRCDPISGHVSLYWYRQALGQGPEFLTYFNYEAQQDKSGLPNDRFSAERPEGSISTLTIQRTEQRDSAMYRCASSRRLAGGNTGELFFGEGSRLTVL.

The V gene is TRBV19, the J gene TRBJ2-7, with 10 bases aligning to TRBD2. This CDR3 region has 15 residues. Germline values: CDR1 LNHDA, CDR2 SQIVND (reference sequence). J was trimmed by 0 bases and V by 6 bases; bases with no gene match: 5. The CDR3 spells CASRASGGISYEQYF. The CDR3 nucleotides read TGTGCCAGTAGGGCTAGCGGGGGAATCTCCTACGAGCAGTACTTC. Using reference TRBV19 and TRBJ2-7 for the parts outside the CDR3, the full variable domain is DGGITQSPKYLFRKEGQNVTLSCEQNLNHDAMYWYRQDPGQGLRLIYYSQIVNDFQKGDIAEGYSVSREKKESFPLTVTSAQKNPTAFYLCASRASGGISYEQYFGPGTRLTVT.

The rearrangement links TRBV6-5 to TRBJ1-6; D not certain. Germline V lookup: CDR1 MNHEY, CDR2 SVGAGI. This CDR3 spans 14 amino acids. Between the trimmed V and J ends, which lost 3 bases and 8 bases, there was a span of 11 bases. The CDR3 DNA is TGTGCCAGCAGTTATTCGGGGTCCGATTCACCCCTCCACTTT. It is translated as CASSYSGSDSPLHF.

The chain links TRBV5-1 to TRBJ1-1; D is ambiguous. CDR3 length equals 15 residues. Germline V gene sequence: CDR1 SGHRS, CDR2 YFSETQ. With 0 bases removed from V and 2 bases from J, the gap between germline ends came to 11 bases. The DNA of the CDR3 is TGCGCCAGCAGCTTGGGAGGTACGGTTAACACTGAAGCTTTCTTT. It yields the protein CASSLGGTVNTEAFF.

The rearrangement links TRBV11-2 to TRBJ2-7; D unclear. The CDR3 has 12 amino acids. The germline V gene encodes CDR1 SGHAT and CDR2 FQNNGV. V lost 3 bases and J lost 3, with 6 bases in between. CDR3 nucleotide sequence: TGTGCCAGCAGCTTGGGCGTCTACGAGCAGTACTTC. This codes for CASSLGVYEQYF.

This clone was seen a few times. The gene calls are TRBV28 and TRBJ1-6, with TRBD1 as a possible D gene (5 bases). The CDR3 spans 14 residues. Germline CDR1 reads MDHEN; CDR2 reads SYDVKM. V was clipped by 2 bases and J by 9 bases, with 11 bases between them. The CDR3 loop is CASSLAGTGSPLHF. CDR3 DNA: TGTGCCAGCAGTTTAGCAGGGACTGGTTCACCCCTCCACTTT.

CDR3 region: CASSLGWSYNEQFF. In nucleotides, the CDR3 is TGTGCCAGCAGCTTAGGGTGGTCCTACAATGAGCAGTTCTTC. The chain combines TRBV7-2 with TRBJ2-1; D gene uncertain. The CDR3 length is 14 residues. The ends were cut back, 1 base at V and 1 base at J, with 5 bases in the middle. Germline CDR1 and CDR2: SGHTA and FQGNSA.

The chain employs TRBV6-1 and TRBJ2-2, with 11 bases aligning to TRBD1. The V and J ends lost 5 bases and 4 bases, in that order; junction bases with no gene match: 3. In germline, CDR1 is MNHNS, CDR2 SASEGT. The CDR3 covers 15 residues. CDR3: CASSKGQGGTGELFF. CDR3 nucleotides: TGTGCCAGCAGTAAGGGACAGGGGGGCACCGGGGAGCTGTTTTTT.